The 3 T cell receptor beta chains listed next were all sequenced from one sample in a study of blood T cell repertoires in COVID-19. Clones were read by immunoSEQ multiplex PCR, and TCRdb kept only the in-frame ones, dropping some. The sample has tens of thousands of clones, 91% seen once; the top ten hold 8.5%. Sequencing was carried out using peripheral blood. The receptors originated from a human donor in a cohort sampled during active COVID-19.

The chain joins TRBV5-1 to TRBJ2-7; D gene unclear. Germline CDR1 is SGHRS and CDR2 is YFSETQ. The CDR3 runs to 13 residues. V shed 4 bases and J shed 1 base, with 9 bases lying between them. CDR3 residues: CASSPGSSYEQYF. For the CDR3, the DNA is TGCGCCAGCAGCCCCGGGTCTTCCTACGAGCAGTACTTC.

This clone was observed a single time. This sequence joins TRBV6-2 or TRBV6-3 and TRBJ1-3, with D hard to call. The germline gives CDR1 MNHEY, CDR2 SVGEGT. The CDR3 is made up of 16 amino acids. V dropped 4 bases and J dropped 0 bases, with 13 bases sitting between them. For the CDR3, the DNA is TGTGCCAGCAGTTTTATATCACAGAGCTCTGGAAACACCATATATTTT. Translation gives CASSFISQSSGNTIYF.

The chain uses TRBV5-1 and TRBJ2-7; D is possibly TRBD1 (7 bases). The CDR3 covers 15 residues. Trimming pared 0 bases from V and 7 bases from J, leaving 17 bases between. Germline CDR1 reads SGHRS; CDR2 reads YFSETQ. The CDR3 loop reads CASSLGTGPRGEQYF. CDR3 sequence (DNA): TGCGCCAGCAGCTTGGGGACAGGCCCCCGGGGGGAGCAGTACTTC. The full variable domain, its missing parts supplied by reference TRBV5-1 and TRBJ2-7, is KAGVTQTPRYLIKTRGQQVTLSCSPISGHRSVSWYQQTPGQGLQFLFEYFSETQRNKGNFPGRFSGRQFSNSRSEMNVSTLELGDSALYLCASSLGTGPRGEQYFGPGTRLTVT.